This T cell receptor beta chain was recovered during a study of T cell responses to AZD1222 COVID-19 vaccine. About this clone itself: What it binds is not known.

Clones were sequenced by immunoSEQ multiplex PCR, and TCRdb holds only the in-frame ones, with some missing. Among 160,000 or so clones listed, 92% were seen once. Study-wide findings and caveats: The repertoires were collected only after the peak T cell response. Donor demographics were predominantly white British with a female majority; clonal diversity may be underestimated. CD4 TCRs covered the whole spike, strongest at regions 160-218 and 743-854.

The TCR originated in an adult in good health. The input for sequencing was peripheral blood, taken on day 0 of MenACWY control vaccination.

The CDR3 DNA reads as TGTGCCAGCAGCTCAAACAGGGGAGACTACGAGCAGTACTTC. As protein: CASSSNRGDYEQYF. The chain joins TRBV5-6 to TRBJ2-7, with 7 nucleotides matching TRBD1. J lost 3 bases, V lost 3 bases, and 6 bases had no gene match. Germline CDR1 reads SGHDT; CDR2 reads YYEEEE. The CDR3 length is 14 residues.